Following are 5 T cell receptor beta chains from one sample sequenced in a study of post-analysis software for immune sequencing data. Each TCR beta cDNA library carried unique molecular identifiers. TCRdb reanalysed the PCR reads using MiXCR and keeps one entry per CDR3 protein. The table has a few hundred thousand distinct CDR3 sequences, 30% to 45% seen once. For these TCRs, the target antigens are not known. Findings and caveats of the study: The five TRBV segments detected at higher frequency in patients than in controls included TRBV5-6, TRBV5-1 and TRBV20-1.

Sequenced material: blood. The source of these receptors is a girl between 10 and 17 years old with multiple sclerosis.

This chain joins TRBV7-6 and TRBJ2-3, with a tentative D call TRBD2 (7 bases). The V and J ends lost 2 bases and 2 bases respectively, with 14 bases between them. CDR3 length: 16 residues. The germline gives CDR1 SGHVS, CDR2 FNYEAQ. CDR3 DNA sequence: TGTGCCAGCAGCTTAACCGGGGGGCCCTACACAGATACGCAGTATTTT. Translated: CASSLTGGPYTDTQYF.

This clonotype appeared many times. This chain links TRBV20-1 with TRBJ1-1; 9 bases are shared with TRBD1. V trimming: 8 bases; J trimming: 0 bases; junction bases outside the gene matches: 4. The CDR3 is made up of 13 amino acids. Looked up from germline, CDR1 is DFQATT and CDR2 is SNEGSKA (reference sequence). The CDR3, as DNA: TGCAGTCCCGGGACAGGGTTGAACACTGAAGCTTTCTTT. Its protein is CSPGTGLNTEAFF.

V and J are TRBV7-2 and TRBJ2-3, with D possibly TRBD2 on 7 matching bases. The CDR3 consists of 17 residues. Trimming pared 4 bases from V and 0 bases from J, leaving 17 bases between. The germline V gene has CDR1 SGHTA and CDR2 FQGNSA. For the CDR3, the DNA is TGTGCCAGCAGCTCCCCAGGGGAGGGATTTAGCACAGATACGCAGTATTTT. Translating it yields CASSSPGEGFSTDTQYF.

The genes are TRBV24-1 and TRBJ1-2, with 9 bases matching TRBD1. Germline loops: CDR1 KGHDR, CDR2 SFDVKD. J lost 5 bases, V lost 4 bases, and 10 bases had no gene match. The CDR3 sequence is 16 residues long. The CDR3 DNA reads TGTGCCACCAGTGACTCTTTGACAGGGGGGATATATGGCTACACCTTC. This translates into CATSDSLTGGIYGYTF.

In its sample, this clonotype was seen once. This chain uses TRBV13 with TRBJ2-1; D remains unclear. Germline V gives CDR1 PRHDT, CDR2 FYEKMQ (reference sequence). Trimming removed 5 bases at V and 0 bases at J, with 2 bases between. The CDR3 has 12 residues. The DNA of the CDR3 is TGTGCCAGCAGCCGCTCCTACAATGAGCAGTTCTTC. It yields the protein CASSRSYNEQFF.